A single sample is the source of the 11 T cell receptor beta chains below, sequenced in a study of blood T cell repertoires in COVID-19. Generated by immunoSEQ multiplex PCR, the TCRdb table keeps only in-frame clones and is missing some. The repertoire holds approximately 350,000 clones, with more than 70% as singletons. The sequenced sample consisted of peripheral blood. The receptors were sampled from a man between 40 and 49 years old with acute or convalescent COVID-19.

Comment on this clone: Relative to the germline gene, one junction end is altered; a read error may explain this. The chain is built from TRBV7-7 and TRBJ2-5; TRBD1 matches 7 bases. The CDR3 runs 16 residues. Per germline, CDR1 SSHAT and CDR2 FNYEAQ (reference sequence). CDR3 bases: TGTGCTAGCAGTTTCTCCCTGACAGGGCCTCGGGAGACCCAGTACTTC. Encoded protein: CASSFSLTGPRETQYF.

This clone was seen only a few times. This chain joins TRBV6-1 and TRBJ1-1; no reliable D call. The CDR3 covers 16 residues. The V gene's germline CDR1 is MNHNS and CDR2 SASEGT. V was clipped by 2 bases and J by 1 base, with 14 bases between them. The CDR3 DNA sequence: TGTGCCAGCAGTGAAACGGATAGACACCCGAACACTGAAGCTTTCTTT. It encodes CASSETDRHPNTEAFF.

The chain's CDR3 is CASSALGRGHNEQFF. DNA for the CDR3: TGTGCCAGCAGCGCCCTCGGGAGGGGACACAATGAGCAGTTCTTC. V is TRBV9 and J is TRBJ2-1, with 8 bases aligning to TRBD2. The CDR3 sequence is 15 residues long. The germline V gene has CDR1 SGDLS and CDR2 YYNGEE. The V segment lost 3 bases and the J segment 5 bases; nucleotides outside the gene matches: 7.

This rearrangement joins TRBV2 to TRBJ1-4, with 8 bases aligning to TRBD1. Germline lookup yields CDR1 SNHLY and CDR2 FYNNEI. The CDR3 covers 14 residues. Trimming took 1 base from V and 8 from J; bases not matched to a gene: 3. CDR3 nucleotide sequence: TGTGCCAGCAGTGAAGACCAGGGGGCGGAAAAACTGTTTTTT. It codes for CASSEDQGAEKLFF.

The chain joins TRBV7-2 to TRBJ2-3; 8 bases agree with TRBD1. Per germline, CDR1 SGHTA and CDR2 FQGNSA. With 6 bases clipped from V and 0 bases from J, the junction kept 8 bases outside the gene matches. The CDR3 is 16 amino acids. The CDR3 region is CASRLTGTGSTDTQYF. Written as DNA, the CDR3 is TGTGCCAGCAGACTAACCGGGACAGGTAGCACAGATACGCAGTATTTT. The full variable domain, completed using reference TRBV7-2 and TRBJ2-3, is GAGVSQSPSNKVTEKGKDVELRCDPISGHTALYWYRQSLGQGLEFLIYFQGNSAPDKSGLPSDRFSAERTGGSVSTLTIQRTQQEDSAVYLCASRLTGTGSTDTQYFGPGTRLTVL.

The chain combines TRBV29-1 with TRBJ1-1; D is perhaps TRBD1 (6 bases). The CDR3 length is 12 residues. V was pared by 7 bases and J by 5 bases, with 14 bases between. Per germline, CDR1 SQVTM and CDR2 ANQGSEA. The CDR3: CSALWGTTEAFF. Here the CDR3 DNA reads TGCAGCGCTCTTTGGGGGACAACTGAAGCTTTCTTT.

The chain joins TRBV7-3 to TRBJ2-2; D not certain. The CDR3 totals 14 residues. Between the trimmed V and J ends, which lost 5 bases and 2 bases, there was a span of 9 bases. Per the germline V gene, CDR1 is SGHTA and CDR2 is FQGTGA. CDR3 DNA sequence: TGTGCCAGCAGCCCGTTGACAAACACCGGGGAGCTGTTTTTT. Its translation is CASSPLTNTGELFF.

The V call is TRBV7-9, the J call TRBJ1-1, with 7 bases aligning to TRBD1. Germline V gene data show CDR1 as SEHNR and CDR2 as FQNEAQ (reference sequence). The ends lost 5 bases at V and 5 bases at J; junction bases unmatched: 11. There are 15 residues in the CDR3. Written as DNA, the CDR3 is TGTGCCAGCAGCGGACCGACAGGGCGGGGAACTGAAGCTTTCTTT. It translates to CASSGPTGRGTEAFF.

This clone was observed once. The chain is built from TRBV7-2 and TRBJ1-5, with D possibly being TRBD1 (6 bases). The V gene's germline CDR1 is SGHTA and CDR2 FQGNSA. Trimming left V 5 bases short and J 2 bases short, with 19 bases between. This CDR3 contains 17 residues. The CDR3 sequence: CASSLLGQGIGNQPQHF. CDR3 nucleotide sequence: TGTGCCAGCAGCCTTCTCGGCCAGGGGATAGGCAATCAGCCCCAGCATTTT.

The rearrangement links TRBV7-3 to TRBJ2-2; TRBD2 matches 14 bases. CDR1 is SGHTA, CDR2 FQGTGA, per germline. V shed 4 bases and J 7 bases; nucleotides not matched to a gene: 11. This CDR3 is 18 amino acids long. CDR3 nucleotide sequence: TGTGCCAGCAGCTCCCTAACCGGACTAGCGGGAGGAAACGGGGAGCTGTTTTTT. This sequence encodes CASSSLTGLAGGNGELFF. The full variable domain, its missing parts supplied by reference TRBV7-3 and TRBJ2-2, is GAGVSQTPSNKVTEKGKYVELRCDPISGHTALYWYRQSLGQGPEFLIYFQGTGAADDSGLPNDRFFAVRPEGSVSTLKIQRTERGDSAVYLCASSSLTGLAGGNGELFFGEGSRLTVL.

The V gene is TRBV5-1, the J gene TRBJ2-1, with 11 nucleotides matching TRBD1. The CDR3 covers 15 residues. Germline values: CDR1 SGHRS, CDR2 YFSETQ. V shed 4 bases, J shed 8 bases, and the junction held 8 bases outside the gene matches. Written as DNA, the CDR3 is TGCGCCAGCAGCCTCCTGGACAGGGGGCGTTATGAGCAGTTCTTC. Translation gives CASSLLDRGRYEQFF.